These 2 T cell receptor beta chains originate from one sample sequenced in a study of Graves' ophthalmopathy and Graves' hyperthyroidism. RNA served as the template for amplifying TCR beta CDR3 regions. First-round RT-PCR used HTBI primers; second-round multiplex PCR followed. MiXCR, run by TCRdb on the multiplex PCR reads, gives a single entry per CDR3 protein. The sample lists 500,000 to 800,000 distinct CDR3 sequences, under 50% occurring once. Specimen: peripheral blood. The receptors originated from an adult man with Graves' ophthalmopathy.

This clonotype showed up many times. The rearrangement uses TRBV25-1 and TRBJ2-7; a possible D gene is TRBD2 (5 bases). Trimming left V 3 bases short and J 1 base short, with 13 bases between. There are 15 residues in the CDR3. Germline V gene data show CDR1 as MGHDK and CDR2 as SYGVNS. CDR3 nucleotide sequence: TGTGCCAGCAGTGAGGGAGCAAAGCCATCCTACGAGCAGTACTTC. It is translated as CASSEGAKPSYEQYF.

This clonotype was recorded at least ten times. The rearrangement uses TRBV10-3 and TRBJ2-6; 10 bases are a match to TRBD2. Germline CDR1 is ENHRY and CDR2 is SYGVKD. Losses at the gene ends were 8 bases for V and 1 base for J; bases not matched to a gene: 5. The CDR3 spans 16 residues. The CDR3 is CAISASGSSGANVLTF. For the CDR3, the DNA is TGTGCCATCTCGGCTAGCGGGAGTTCTGGGGCCAACGTCCTGACTTTC.